A single sample is the source of the 26 T cell receptor beta chains below, sequenced in a study of Ad26.COV2.S vaccination and SARS-CoV-2 variants. The method was immunoSEQ multiplex PCR; TCRdb's version includes in-frame clones alone and lacks a portion of them. Found here are some 340,000 clones, about 85% of them singletons; the top ten hold around 2.2%. The treatment here: roughly 20 received Ad26.COV2.S at low or high dose, single or two shots; five or six received placebo; per-sample allocation not given. Specimens were obtained on day 63 following the first vaccine or placebo injection. Source: peripheral blood, taken in a trial of Ad26.COV2.S vaccine versus placebo. Receptors were obtained from a person aged 18-65 years who received the Ad26.COV2.S COVID-19 vaccine or a placebo.

The V call is TRBV7-9, the J call TRBJ1-1; D not certain. Germline values: CDR1 SEHNR, CDR2 FQNEAQ (reference sequence). Trimming left V 5 bases short and J 13 bases short, with 17 bases between. There are 12 residues in the CDR3. CDR3 in amino acids: CASSTQTSRGFF. As DNA, the CDR3 is TGTGCCAGCAGCACCCAGACATCTCGGGGTTTCTTT.

Concerning this clone itself: Additional DNA sequences in this sample encode the identical CDR3. The CDR3 DNA follows: TGTGCCAGTAGTCTCAGGGAGACCCAGTACTTC. It yields the protein CASSLRETQYF. V gene TRBV19 combines with J gene TRBJ2-5; D unclear. Between the trimmed V and J ends, which lost 5 bases and 5 bases, there was a span of 6 bases. Germline CDR1 and CDR2: LNHDA and SQIVND (reference sequence). The CDR3 totals 11 residues.

V and J are TRBV5-5 and TRBJ1-5; possibly TRBD1 for D (6 bases). This CDR3 has 14 amino acids. CDR1 and CDR2 from the germline V gene are SGHKS and YYEKEE (reference sequence). The V gene lost 5 bases and the J gene lost 4 bases, with 13 bases spanning the gap. The DNA of the CDR3 is TGTGCCAGCAGTCGGACAGTGGGGAATCAGCCCCAGCATTTT. It yields the protein CASSRTVGNQPQHF.

The chain employs TRBV7-3 and TRBJ2-1; TRBD2 matches 9 bases. Germline V gene lookup returns CDR1 SGHTA and CDR2 FQGTGA. J lost 9 bases, V lost 2 bases, and 8 bases had no gene match. The CDR3 covers 15 residues. CDR3 coding DNA: TGTGCCAGCAGCTTATCGGTAGCGGGGGTCGGTGAGCAGTTCTTC. Protein product: CASSLSVAGVGEQFF.

The rearrangement joins TRBV2 to TRBJ2-7, with D perhaps matching TRBD1 or TRBD2 (5 bases each). CDR1 and CDR2 from the germline V gene are SNHLY and FYNNEI. Trimming took 4 bases from V and 1 from J, leaving 11 bases between them. CDR3 length equals 14 residues. CDR3 sequence: CASSVEGQSYEQYF. For the CDR3, the DNA is TGTGCCAGCAGTGTTGAGGGGCAGTCCTACGAGCAGTACTTC.

The V and J genes are TRBV5-8 and TRBJ1-3; no clear D. Per the germline V gene, CDR1 is SGHTS and CDR2 is YDEGEE. The CDR3 is made up of 15 amino acids. Trimming removed 1 base from V and 1 base from J, with 9 bases in between. The CDR3 loop reads CASSLKGGSGNTIYF. CDR3 bases: TGTGCCAGCAGCTTGAAGGGCGGTTCTGGAAACACCATATATTTT.

This chain connects TRBV14 to TRBJ2-3; TRBD2 aligns across 12 bases. The CDR3 is 15 residues long. With 4 bases clipped from V and 7 bases from J, the junction kept 6 bases outside the gene matches. The germline V gene has CDR1 SGHDN and CDR2 FVKESK. CDR3 sequence: CASSRLAGGQNTQYF. CDR3 nucleotide sequence: TGTGCCAGCAGCCGTCTAGCGGGGGGGCAAAATACGCAGTATTTT.

This chain uses TRBV27 with TRBJ2-3; no definite D call. This CDR3 is 14 amino acids long. Trimming shortened V by 0 bases and J by 0 bases, and 4 bases separated the two germline ends. Germline V gene lookup returns CDR1 MNHEY and CDR2 SMNVEV (reference sequence). This CDR3 reads CASSLSYSTDTQYF. The CDR3 DNA reads TGTGCCAGCAGTTTATCGTACAGCACAGATACGCAGTATTTT.

The chain couples TRBV18 to TRBJ2-7, with 8 bases lining up with TRBD1. Germline values: CDR1 KGHSH, CDR2 LQKENI. CDR3 length equals 15 residues. After removal of 3 bases from V and 5 bases from J, the junction contained 9 bases not matched to a gene. In DNA form, the CDR3 reads TGTGCCAGCTCACCCCCGGACAGGGTCGATCACGAGCAGTACTTC. The encoded protein is CASSPPDRVDHEQYF.

In its sample, this clone was seen many times. The chain uses TRBV6-4 and TRBJ2-2; no clear D. CDR1 is MRHNA and CDR2 is SNTAGT in the germline V gene. There are 15 residues in the CDR3. Between the trimmed V and J ends, which lost 0 bases and 0 bases, there was a span of 5 bases. In nucleotides, the CDR3 is TGTGCCAGCAGTGACTCGGTGGCGAACACCGGGGAGCTGTTTTTT. Translated: CASSDSVANTGELFF.

The chain couples TRBV5-1 to TRBJ1-2; 9 bases match TRBD1. Trimming removed 4 bases from V and 5 bases from J; junction bases left unmatched: 6. This CDR3 has 14 residues. Looked up from germline, CDR1 is SGHRS and CDR2 is YFSETQ. CDR3 DNA sequence: TGCGCCAGCAGCGAGGGACAGGGAGGATATGGCTACACCTTC. Protein sequence: CASSEGQGGYGYTF.

The chain combines TRBV28 with TRBJ2-6; either TRBD1 or TRBD2 may fit D (6 bases each). CDR1 and CDR2 (germline): MDHEN, SYDVKM. V was pared by 2 bases and J by 3 bases, with 14 bases between. CDR3 length: 17 amino acids. The CDR3 region has the DNA TGTGCCAGCAGTTTACCGTCGGAGGGGGGTGGGGCCAACGTCCTGACTTTC. Its protein is CASSLPSEGGGANVLTF.

The rearrangement links TRBV14 to TRBJ1-2; 8 nucleotides agree with TRBD1. After removal of 4 bases from V and 7 bases from J, the junction contained 14 bases not matched to a gene. CDR1 is SGHDN and CDR2 is FVKESK in the germline V gene. The CDR3 is 16 amino acids. CDR3 amino acids: CASSLYLPGQGGGYTF. The DNA of the CDR3 is TGTGCCAGCAGCCTTTACTTACCCGGACAGGGTGGTGGCTACACCTTC.

The chain links TRBV11-2 to TRBJ1-3; no definite D call. This CDR3 region has 15 residues. CDR1 SGHAT and CDR2 FQNNGV come from the germline V gene. V dropped 2 bases and J dropped 4 bases, with 12 bases sitting between them. CDR3 DNA: TGTGCCAGCAGCTTATCGTGGTTAGGGGGAAACACCATATATTTT. Residues: CASSLSWLGGNTIYF.

The chain employs TRBV25-1 and TRBJ1-5; D is possibly TRBD1 (6 bases). V was trimmed by 3 bases and J by 3 bases, leaving 12 bases between them. Germline V gene data show CDR1 as MGHDK and CDR2 as SYGVNS. The CDR3 totals 15 residues. DNA of the CDR3: TGTGCCAGCAGTGAGTCTAGGGGGTTCAATCAGCCCCAGCATTTT. Protein product: CASSESRGFNQPQHF.

The V and J genes are TRBV6-5 and TRBJ1-5; the D is unclear. Germline V gene data show CDR1 as MNHEY and CDR2 as SVGAGI. CDR3 size: 14 residues. V gave up 7 bases and J gave up 2 bases, with 12 bases separating them. The CDR3 spells CASTEGRRNQPQHF. Here the CDR3 DNA reads TGTGCCAGCACCGAGGGCCGTCGCAATCAGCCCCAGCATTTT.

The chain has TRBV19 and TRBJ1-1, with TRBD1 as a possible D gene (5 bases). Trimming took 2 bases from V and 1 from J, leaving 8 bases between them. CDR1 is LNHDA, CDR2 SQIVND, per germline (reference sequence). This CDR3 comprises 14 residues. CDR3 amino acids: CASSIQGANTEAFF. The DNA of the CDR3 is TGTGCCAGTAGTATACAGGGAGCGAACACTGAAGCTTTCTTT.

This clone was counted a few times. The chain carries TRBV9 and TRBJ2-3; 10 bases map to TRBD1. This CDR3 contains 16 residues. V lost 0 bases and J lost 4; bases outside the gene matches: 5. Germline V gives CDR1 SGDLS, CDR2 YYNGEE. The CDR3 spells CASSVASGTGADTQYF. The CDR3 region has the DNA TGTGCCAGCAGCGTAGCCTCAGGGACAGGGGCAGATACGCAGTATTTT. The full variable domain, its missing parts supplied by reference TRBV9 and TRBJ2-3, is DSGVTQTPKHLITATGQRVTLRCSPRSGDLSVYWYQQSLDQGLQFLIQYYNGEERAKGNILERFSAQQFPDLHSELNLSSLELGDSALYFCASSVASGTGADTQYFGPGTRLTVL.

This rearrangement joins TRBV6-5 to TRBJ1-4; 9 bases agree with TRBD1. With 6 bases clipped from V and 6 bases from J, the junction kept 8 bases outside the gene matches. Germline values: CDR1 MNHEY, CDR2 SVGAGI. The CDR3 totals 15 residues. The CDR3 region is CASRNTGQGHEKLFF. In nucleotides, the CDR3 is TGTGCCAGCAGAAATACGGGACAGGGTCATGAAAAACTGTTTTTT.

This clone was seen once. This chain links TRBV5-1 with TRBJ1-5; 7 nucleotides align to TRBD1. The CDR3 is 14 residues long. The V gene end was trimmed by 4 bases and the J gene end by 5 bases; junction bases not matched to a gene: 6. Germline loops: CDR1 SGHRS, CDR2 YFSETQ. DNA of the CDR3: TGCGCCAGCAGCCCCGGACAGGAGGATCAGCCCCAGCATTTT. Translating gives CASSPGQEDQPQHF.

The V call is TRBV19, the J call TRBJ2-5; the match to TRBD2 covers 9 bases. CDR1 is LNHDA and CDR2 is SQIVND in the germline V gene (reference sequence). The V gene end was trimmed by 7 bases and the J gene end by 4 bases; junction bases not matched to a gene: 7. The CDR3 has 14 amino acids. The CDR3 reads CASNGGGAGETQYF. The DNA for the CDR3 is TGTGCCAGTAATGGCGGGGGGGCCGGAGAGACCCAGTACTTC.

The rearrangement links TRBV5-4 to TRBJ2-2; 9 nucleotides agree with TRBD2. The V gene's germline CDR1 is SGHNT and CDR2 YYREEE (reference sequence). This CDR3 comprises 17 residues. The J segment lost 4 bases and the V segment lost 4 bases, leaving 11 bases of the junction unmatched. The CDR3 DNA follows: TGTGCCAGCAGCGTGGACATAGCGGGGGAGTTCACCGGGGAGCTGTTTTTT. Its protein product is CASSVDIAGEFTGELFF.

The chain links TRBV27 to TRBJ1-6; 8 positions agree with TRBD1. V lost 4 bases and J lost 3; bases outside the gene matches: 2. The CDR3 is 15 residues long. Germline CDR1 reads MNHEY; CDR2 reads SMNVEV (reference sequence). DNA of the CDR3: TGTGCCAGCAGTTACGACAGGGGCTATAATTCACCCCTCCACTTT. The encoded protein is CASSYDRGYNSPLHF.

The chain carries TRBV6-5 and TRBJ2-5, with D hard to call. V lost 11 bases and J lost 4, with 17 bases in between. Germline V gives CDR1 MNHEY, CDR2 SVGAGI. The CDR3 is made up of 13 amino acids. In nucleotides, the CDR3 is TGTGCCGGACGTCGGGCAAGAGGAGAGACCCAGTACTTC. Translating it yields CAGRRARGETQYF.

The rearrangement joins TRBV5-1 to TRBJ2-3, with 11 bases lining up with TRBD2. The germline V gene has CDR1 SGHRS and CDR2 YFSETQ. Losses at the gene ends were 5 bases for V and 1 base for J; bases not matched to a gene: 3. CDR3 length: 15 residues. CDR3 in DNA: TGCGCCAGCAGGTCGGGACTAGCGGGCACAGATACGCAGTATTTT. Its translation is CASRSGLAGTDTQYF.

The CDR3 loop reads CASSPGQGTGGYTF. The CDR3, as DNA: TGTGCCAGCAGCCCGGGACAGGGGACGGGTGGCTACACCTTC. This rearrangement joins TRBV6-5 to TRBJ1-2, with TRBD1 matching 10 bases. The V and J ends lost 6 bases and 7 bases, in that order; junction bases with no gene match: 8. CDR3 length equals 14 residues. CDR1 and CDR2 from the germline V gene are MNHEY and SVGAGI.